The present T cell receptor (beta chain) was sequenced within a study of cytomegalovirus exposure and HLA in healthy donors (TCRdb year 2017). Turning to the overall study: An earlier analysis of 587 of the donors reported 250 to 350 Gb of sequence data and roughly 120 million unique TCR beta sequences obtained from approximately 180 million T cells. An early release that covered 640 HLA-typed donors contained around 330 gigabases of sequencing data and some 87 million unique TCR sequences. Of the roughly 400 genotyped donors, 75% to 85% were placed in the genetic ancestry cluster associated with self-reported Caucasian donors. The study aimed to test whether cataloging public T cell receptors could reveal signatures of past pathogen exposure. The T cell repertoires of several hundred subjects were profiled by immunosequencing and related to cytomegalovirus serostatus. Along with the approximately 620-subject first cohort, a separate validation cohort of over a hundred different subjects was used. To predict cytomegalovirus infection status, the study combined high-throughput TCR immunosequencing, statistical association of individual TCRs with disease status, and machine learning. A later analysis re-examined previously published TCR beta repertoires from about 670 donors and added high-resolution HLA genotyping to investigate patterns of TCR occurrence. In the later analysis, no new phenotypic data were used to find candidate immune exposures; instead, reliance was placed on TCR beta sequences and their occurrence across donors. To decide whether each TCR beta V gene segment behaved as functional or pseudogenic, an earlier analysis of some 600 of the donors relied on high-throughput TCR beta sequencing. Donor age, sex, ethnicity and CMV serostatus were collected together with the repertoire data. In a later genetic analysis, genome-wide SNP genotypes for about 55% of the roughly 700 donors were used, and that subset was treated as a discovery cohort. Every repertoire in the discovery cohort had been generated on one and the same sequencing platform. Both class I and class II loci were covered by HLA typing, at four-digit resolution. The number of typed donors differed by locus: 629-630 for A, B, C, DRB1 and DQB1; 522 for DQA1; fewer than 610 for DPA1; and around 450 for DPB1. Roughly five DR-DQ haplotypes were treated as single units for association and clustering because of strong linkage in the cohort. Among a few hundred genotyped donors of the cohort, an average of about 240,000 unique TCR beta nucleotide sequences were sequenced per donor, roughly 18% of them non-productive. Findings and caveats that apply to the study as a whole: Linkage disequilibrium might explain the correlated functional status among segregating V segments, but an unknown experimental factor could not be excluded. According to a later analysis, most CMV-associated TCR beta chains appeared to be HLA-restricted, and the HLA associations seemed to be driven largely by CMV exposure. Roughly uniform sequencing depth across donors was assumed in presence/absence analyses, although this assumption may not hold. CMV serostatus was the only immune exposure information available for the cohort. A later genetic analysis associated a missense DCLRE1C variant with V-gene and J-gene trimming of TCR beta chains, and an independent cohort replicated the association. A cluster of highly shared sequence variants was judged likely to represent a technical artifact of the sequencing pipeline. The study listed approximately 150 TCR beta chains as associated with cytomegalovirus. The cohort was sequenced for TCR beta chains only, and without alpha or paired-chain data the features that could be detected were limited. In a later analysis, HLA-associated TCR beta chains were found to be more clonally expanded and to have lower generation probabilities than equally common non-associated chains. When HLA alleles, especially DR and DQ, strongly co-occurred, attributing TCR associations to individual alleles was difficult. It was suggested by the authors that the approach could potentially be generalized to other disease states and immunological phenotypes. Because the 87-base-pair reads could not distinguish some IMGT-functional V segments, including TRBV6-2 and TRBV6-3, those segments were excluded. Three of the identified cytomegalovirus-associated TCR beta chains were confirmed in vitro to be specific for cytomegalovirus antigens. According to a later analysis, parvovirus B19, influenza, CMV and Epstein-Barr virus appeared linked to several top co-occurrence clusters. Compared with the 666-donor mean, donors in an Asian-associated ancestry cluster had fewer N-insertions in productive TCRs, according to a later genetic analysis. Because HLA typing was unavailable for some donors at each locus, only the typed subset was used in association tests. Most TCR sequences were seen in very few donors, while some public TCRs were found in many individuals. In a later analysis, the rate of TCR association differed among HLA loci, with DRB1 alleles having the most associated TCRs and HLA-C alleles having the fewest. Because counts were too low, 15 to 20 rarely observed V segments, including chromosome 9 orphons, were excluded from the earlier analysis of a few hundred of the donors. The classifier was reported to diagnose cytomegalovirus status with high specificity and sensitivity in both the original cohort and the validation cohort. In an earlier analysis of around 600 of the donors, most TCR beta V segments were observed in productive rearrangements about 90% or about 30% of the time, broadly matching IMGT annotations. A further reported finding was that TCR beta sequences accurately predicted the HLA-A and HLA-B alleles for most subjects in the first cohort. In a later analysis, more than 15,000 TCR beta sequences were associated with specific HLA alleles at a false discovery rate of 0.05.

Library method: the immunoSEQ multiplex PCR assay. For the multiplex PCR, a mixture combining 60 forward primers for TCR Vbeta segments and 13 reverse primers for TCR Jbeta segments was used. A multiplex PCR assay on genomic DNA amplified the CDR3 region of rearranged TCR beta genes. On the Illumina HiSeq System, the amplified TCR beta libraries were sequenced as 87-base-pair reads. The authors' analysis ran thus. In a later analysis, tens of millions of unique TCR beta chains were counted across the roughly 610 repertoires, and roughly 11 million of these chains were shared by at least two donors. A nearest-neighbor algorithm error-corrected the raw reads and collapsed the reads into unique sequences, merging closely related sequences to remove PCR and sequencing errors. Alignment of CDR3 sequences to IMGT reference sequences was used to assign V, D and J gene segments. For a sequence to be retained, a match of at least six nucleotides was required to both a V gene segment and a J gene segment. Rearrangements were classified as productive when the CDR3 lacked stop codons and remained in frame with V and J, and all other rearrangements were classified as non-productive. CDR3 was defined by IMGT convention, running from the second conserved V-encoded cysteine to the conserved J-encoded phenylalanine. Sequences without an unambiguous match to a single V gene segment were excluded from the earlier analysis of 450 to 650 of the donors. In an earlier analysis of roughly 500 of the donors, V segments were called functional above 56.7% productive rearrangements and were called segregating when the between-donor standard deviation exceeded 5%. A statistical classification framework was developed to diagnose cytomegalovirus status using the catalog of TCR beta chain sequences. A later analysis assigned V and J genes by comparing TCR nucleotide sequences with IMGT/GENE-DB human TR gene sequences. Using the TCRdist pipeline, a later analysis assigned CDR3 sequences along with most-parsimonious VDJ recombination scenarios. In a later analysis, each TCR beta chain was defined by its CDR3 amino acid sequence together with its V-gene family, and reads lacking a unique V-gene family were excluded. To address suspected cross-contamination and a sequencing artifact, a later analysis removed under 600 highly shared, low-generation-probability nucleotide sequences. In a later analysis, a clonal expansion index was calculated for each public chain from normalized within-repertoire ranks of inferred template counts. A later analysis computed generation probabilities with a VDJ recombination model fitted to out-of-frame rearrangements, and checked the results against IGoR. Hypergeometric tests were used in a later analysis to score TCR-TCR, TCR-HLA and TCR-CMV co-occurrence, with a repertoire-size bias correction applied to the TCR pairs. To estimate false discovery rates, a later analysis permuted the HLA or CMV assignments 20 times. In a later analysis, co-occurring TCRs were grouped using DBSCAN, and TCRdist sequence similarity was added for clustering within HLA-allele-positive subsets. Co-occurrence clustering excluded repertoires with fewer than 30,000 or more than 120,000 public chains, plus five with anomalous nucleotide sharing. The table comes from immuneACCESS by way of TCRdb, which keeps in-frame sequences with V and J called. Part of the clones is missing from these tables; in studies checked, under half for an unresolved V gene and the rest for unknown reasons. The DNA gave D and trimming, while V, J and clone size come from that table. A total of 60,000 or so clones appear in this sample, more than 60% of them only once. The ten largest clones capture under 30% of the sample.

To note about this clone: No antigen is known for it. The sample holds no much larger clone one base away, and base qualities are not on file.

The cohort was made up of 666 healthy bone marrow donors. All cohort members were sampled while nominally healthy, although unrecorded immune exposures were likely present. The donor was CMV seropositive and was included in the group of approximately 300 seropositive cohort members. A peripheral blood sample was provided by each donor, and peripheral blood mononuclear cells were used for TCR beta sequencing. Genomic DNA was extracted from the blood cell samples with the Qiagen DNeasy Blood Extraction Kit. V loses 7 bases of germline sequence and J loses 8 bases, and the interval between the two ends is 17 bases. Via the germline V gene, CDR1 is SNHLY and CDR2 FYNNEI. The CDR3 numbers 13 residues from cysteine through phenylalanine. Here the CDR3 DNA is all that survives: 39 bases in frame from base 1.

This receptor was taken from a woman aged 40 to 49 in good health and CMV-seropositive. The V gene is TRBV2 and the J gene is TRBJ1-2, and perhaps TRBD1 as D gene, on 6 matching bases. The sequencing sample was made of PBMCs. CDR3 protein: CASTGTRGGGYTF. The nucleotide sequence reads as follows: TGTGCCAGCACCGGGACACGGGGAGGGGGCTACACCTTC.